The TCR beta chain under discussion was sequenced for a study of shared clonotypes between healthy human individuals. CD45RO negativity and positive selection for CCR7 defined naive CD8 cells, a population that excluded terminally differentiated effector memory CD45RA+ cells. Every one of the donors was a Caucasian adult that lived in Nashville, Tennessee. This clone came up once. Its antigen remains unidentified. The input for sorted-subset replicate PCRs was 150 to 200 ng DNA, 25,000 to 30,000 T cell genomes. Here immunoSEQ multiplex PCR was the method, and the copy in TCRdb shows in-frame clones only, minus some. The sample lists around 2,100,000 clones; roughly 94% were seen once. Germline lookup yields CDR1 MNHEY and CDR2 SMNVEV (reference sequence). The CDR3 covers 15 residues. Trimming shortened V by 2 bases and J by 0 bases, and 9 bases separated the two germline ends. Overall study findings and caveats: Naive CD4 clonotypes were shared across a handful of donors at 4% to 5%.

The sequenced sample was naive CD8+ T cells sorted from blood. The source of this sequence is a young man in good health. This rearrangement joins TRBV27 to TRBJ2-3; a possible D gene is TRBD1 (6 bases). The CDR3 loop reads CASSLTGMSTDTQYF. The CDR3 bases are TGTGCCAGCAGTTTAACAGGGATGAGCACAGATACGCAGTATTTT.